This TCR beta chain was captured in a study of blood T cell repertoires in COVID-19. For the study at large: Acute and convalescent COVID-19 specimens originated in the United States, Italy and Spain.

The CDR3 sequence is 15 residues long. Germline-derived CDR1 and CDR2 are SGHRS and YFSETQ. V lost 4 bases, J lost 0 bases, and 4 bases stayed unmatched. TCRdb's copy holds only in-frame clones and misses some; the assay was immunoSEQ multiplex PCR. The sample has over 50,000 clones; 65% to 90% are singletons. The receptor comes from a human donor in a cohort sampled during active COVID-19. Sequenced input: peripheral blood. The chain recombines TRBV5-1 with TRBJ1-5; 7 positions agree with TRBD1. Here the CDR3 DNA reads TGCGCCAGCAGCCGGGACAGTTATAGCAATCAGCCCCAGCATTTT. It codes for CASSRDSYSNQPQHF. Full variable domain (outside the CDR3, taken from reference TRBV5-1 and TRBJ1-5): KAGVTQTPRYLIKTRGQQVTLSCSPISGHRSVSWYQQTPGQGLQFLFEYFSETQRNKGNFPGRFSGRQFSNSRSEMNVSTLELGDSALYLCASSRDSYSNQPQHFGDGTRLSIL.